The 12 T cell receptor beta chains in this list originate from one sample, sequenced in a study of EBV T-cell therapy then PD-1 blockade in nasopharyngeal carcinoma. These receptors have no known antigen. Sequenced by immunoSEQ multiplex PCR; TCRdb stores in-frame clones only, minus some. This sample has 20,000 to 25,000 clones, with 84% found just once. The sample's treatment: AdE1-LMPpoly-expanded autologous EBV-specific T-cell therapy followed by anti-PD-1 nivolumab. Here the sequenced sample was CD8+ T cells from blood, taken at approximately day 60 from a patient whose treatment included autologous EBV-specific T cells and nivolumab. Every receptor here comes from a man between 40 and 49 years old with nasopharyngeal carcinoma.

J is TRBJ2-2 and V is TRBV7-9; D not certain. CDR3 length equals 13 residues. CDR1 SEHNR and CDR2 FQNEAQ come from the germline V gene (reference sequence). The germline V and J ends were trimmed by 0 bases and 3 bases, with 2 bases remaining between them. The CDR3 sequence: CASSLAYTGELFF. The CDR3 DNA reads TGTGCCAGCAGCTTAGCGTACACCGGGGAGCTGTTTTTT.

V is TRBV4-3 and J is TRBJ1-6; D remains ambiguous. Germline V lookup: CDR1 LGHNA, CDR2 YSLEER. CDR3 length: 13 residues. The V and J ends lost 0 bases and 7 bases respectively, with 4 bases between them. In nucleotides, the CDR3 is TGCGCCAGCAGCCAAGAATCAAATTCACCCCTCCACTTT. The encoded protein is CASSQESNSPLHF.

This clone was counted only a few times. V is TRBV5-6 and J is TRBJ2-5, with 11 bases lining up with TRBD1. Trimming cost V 4 bases and J 2 bases; bases outside gene matches: 4. This CDR3 is 15 amino acids long. Germline V gene lookup returns CDR1 SGHDT and CDR2 YYEEEE. The DNA of the CDR3 is TGTGCCAGCAGCACCGGGACAGGGGGACAAGAGACCCAGTACTTC. Protein: CASSTGTGGQETQYF.

This rearrangement joins TRBV4-3 to TRBJ2-1; 7 nucleotides match TRBD1. The length of the CDR3 is 15 residues. V was pared by 0 bases and J by 3 bases, with 2 bases of the junction left unmatched. Germline V gene data show CDR1 as LGHNA and CDR2 as YSLEER. CDR3 region: CASSQDGDSYNEQFF. CDR3 sequence (DNA): TGCGCCAGCAGCCAAGATGGGGACAGCTACAATGAGCAGTTCTTC.

The chain links TRBV4-3 to TRBJ1-1, with 11 nucleotides matching TRBD1. Germline values: CDR1 LGHNA, CDR2 YSLEER. Losses at the gene ends were 1 base for V and 7 bases for J; bases not matched to a gene: 2. The CDR3 consists of 14 residues. Here the CDR3 reads CASSQGTGGGEAFF. The CDR3 DNA follows: TGCGCCAGCAGCCAAGGGACAGGGGGCGGTGAAGCTTTCTTT.

The CDR3 loop is CASSFGTGQVIPGELFF. The DNA of the CDR3 is TGTGCCAGCAGCTTCGGGACAGGGCAGGTTATTCCCGGGGAGCTGTTTTTT. J is TRBJ2-2 and V is TRBV9; TRBD1 matches 9 bases. The CDR3 is made up of 17 amino acids. CDR1 and CDR2 from the germline V gene are SGDLS and YYNGEE. The ends lost 4 bases at V and 6 bases at J; junction bases unmatched: 13.

This clone was found a few times. The chain has TRBV5-4 and TRBJ2-7; no reliable D call. The germline CDR1 and CDR2 sequences are SGHNT and YYREEE (reference sequence). V dropped 3 bases and J dropped 0 bases, with 1 base sitting between them. The CDR3 loop spans 11 amino acids. The CDR3 loop reads CASSSSYEQYF. CDR3 coding DNA: TGTGCCAGCAGCTCCTCCTACGAGCAGTACTTC.

The V gene is TRBV4-3, the J gene TRBJ2-5, with D hard to call. The germline V gene has CDR1 LGHNA and CDR2 YSLEER. The V gene lost 0 bases and the J gene lost 4 bases, with 9 bases spanning the gap. The CDR3 length is 14 residues. The CDR3 DNA reads as TGCGCCAGCAGCCAAGAGGGGAATCGAGAGACCCAGTACTTC. Translation: CASSQEGNRETQYF.

This sequence joins TRBV9 and TRBJ2-7; D unclear. This CDR3 comprises 13 residues. Per the germline V gene, CDR1 is SGDLS and CDR2 is YYNGEE. V dropped 4 bases and J dropped 3 bases, with 11 bases sitting between them. The CDR3 bases are TGTGCCAGCAGCCCTGTACCGGGCTACGAGCAGTACTTC. Translated: CASSPVPGYEQYF.

The chain joins TRBV24-1 to TRBJ1-5, with no clear D. This CDR3 contains 13 residues. From germline, CDR1 is KGHDR and CDR2 SFDVKD. Trimming took 2 bases from V and 7 from J, leaving 8 bases between them. CDR3 bases: TGTGCCACCAGTGATTCCCCTCGGCAGCCCCAGCATTTT. Protein product: CATSDSPRQPQHF.

The chain employs TRBV7-6 and TRBJ2-5; D gene unclear. The CDR3 runs 14 residues. The V end lost 1 base, the J end lost 2 bases, and 8 bases lay between the germline ends. Germline-derived CDR1 and CDR2 are SGHVS and FNYEAQ. CDR3 loop: CASSLGQRQETQYF. The DNA of the CDR3 is TGTGCCAGCAGCTTAGGACAAAGGCAAGAGACCCAGTACTTC.

The chain recombines TRBV4-2 with TRBJ1-5, with no clear D. Germline V gene sequence: CDR1 LGHNA, CDR2 YNFKEQ. Trimming took 1 base from V and 1 from J, leaving 14 bases between them. CDR3 length: 17 amino acids. The CDR3: CASSQGRTGGSNQPQHF. The CDR3 DNA follows: TGTGCCAGCAGCCAAGGAAGGACCGGAGGCAGCAATCAGCCCCAGCATTTT.